The 30 T cell receptor beta chains listed next were all sequenced from one sample in a study of T cell responses to AZD1222 COVID-19 vaccine. Measured with immunoSEQ multiplex PCR; TCRdb has only the in-frame clones, and not every one. The sample has approximately 120,000 clones, around 84% seen once. Here the sequenced sample was peripheral blood, taken 28 days after the second AZD1222 dose. These receptor sequences come from an adult who received the AZD1222 COVID-19 vaccine.

V usage is TRBV6-2 or TRBV6-3 and J usage is TRBJ1-6; 8 positions match TRBD1. CDR1 is MNHEY, CDR2 SVGEGT, per germline. The CDR3 contains 17 residues. V dropped 3 bases and J dropped 7; count of bases not matched to a gene: 11. Here the CDR3 DNA reads TGTGCCAGCAGTTATTATCCTACAGGGGGGATGAATTCACCCCTCCACTTT. Translating gives CASSYYPTGGMNSPLHF.

The V call is TRBV27, the J call TRBJ2-7; possibly TRBD1 for D (5 bases). The CDR3 spans 16 residues. CDR1 is MNHEY and CDR2 is SMNVEV in the germline V gene (reference sequence). V was pared by 2 bases and J by 2 bases, with 16 bases between. The CDR3 sequence is CASSLRRALGTYEQYF. The CDR3 DNA follows: TGTGCCAGCAGTTTACGCAGGGCCTTGGGGACCTACGAGCAGTACTTC.

The V gene is TRBV9, the J gene TRBJ1-5; 8 bases align to TRBD1. Germline V CDR1 and CDR2: SGDLS, YYNGEE. The J segment lost 5 bases and the V segment lost 0 bases, leaving 1 base of the junction unmatched. This CDR3 contains 14 residues. The CDR3 reads CASSVGDRHQPQHF. Written as DNA, the CDR3 is TGTGCCAGCAGCGTAGGGGACAGGCATCAGCCCCAGCATTTT.

The CDR3 loop is CATSDLFSGTGELFF. DNA of the CDR3: TGTGCCACCAGTGATTTGTTCTCGGGAACCGGGGAGCTGTTTTTT. V and J are TRBV24-1 and TRBJ2-2; weak D call: TRBD2 (5 bases). The V end lost 0 bases, the J end lost 5 bases, and 9 bases lay between the germline ends. This CDR3 comprises 15 residues. Germline V gives CDR1 KGHDR, CDR2 SFDVKD.

The table lists this clone with a count of one. The chain joins TRBV12-3 or TRBV12-4 to TRBJ2-3; 9 bases are a match to TRBD2. The CDR3 spans 13 residues. V was pared by 7 bases and J by 5 bases, with 4 bases of the junction left unmatched. The CDR3 DNA sequence: TGTGCCAGCACCCAGCGGGGGGTAGATACGCAGTATTTT. It yields the protein CASTQRGVDTQYF.

The chain has TRBV6-4 and TRBJ2-1, with D possibly being TRBD1 (6 bases). Germline loops: CDR1 MRHNA, CDR2 SNTAGT. Trimming shortened V by 7 bases and J by 9 bases, and 19 bases separated the two germline ends. The CDR3 runs to 14 residues. The CDR3 DNA follows: TGTGCCAGCAAGAGGGGGTCGGGTCCCGGTGAGCAGTTCTTC. It encodes CASKRGSGPGEQFF.

The V gene is TRBV7-9, the J gene TRBJ1-2; D call uncertain. The CDR3 is 16 residues long. Germline lookup yields CDR1 SEHNR and CDR2 FQNEAQ (reference sequence). Trimming removed 1 base from V and 0 bases from J, with 12 bases in between. CDR3 sequence: CASSLVEEIANYGYTF. CDR3 nucleotides: TGTGCCAGCAGCTTAGTTGAGGAAATAGCTAACTATGGCTACACCTTC.

The V and J genes are TRBV2 and TRBJ1-3; unclear D gene. The CDR3 has 13 residues. Germline values: CDR1 SNHLY, CDR2 FYNNEI. With 7 bases removed from V and 0 bases from J, the gap between germline ends came to 7 bases. The CDR3 sequence: CASKGTSGNTIYF. The CDR3, as DNA: TGTGCCAGCAAGGGTACCTCTGGAAACACCATATATTTT.

The J gene is TRBJ2-7, the V gene TRBV6-1; the match to TRBD1 covers 7 bases. With V trimmed by 2 bases and J by 4 bases, 2 bases remained unmatched. The germline CDR1 and CDR2 sequences are MNHNS and SASEGT. The CDR3 length is 13 residues. The CDR3 region is CASSEKQGYEQYF. CDR3 nucleotides: TGTGCCAGCAGTGAAAAACAGGGGTACGAGCAGTACTTC.

This chain connects TRBV27 to TRBJ2-7; the match to TRBD1 covers 12 bases. The CDR3 is made up of 14 amino acids. Germline assignment: CDR1 MNHEY and CDR2 SMNVEV (reference sequence). J gave up 8 bases and V 5 bases, and 7 bases lay outside the gene matches. CDR3 nucleotides: TGTGCCAGCAGTCCTCCGGGACAGGGGGCAAAGCAGTACTTC. Amino acids: CASSPPGQGAKQYF.

V and J are TRBV10-3 and TRBJ2-2; no firm D call. V was trimmed by 6 bases and J by 4 bases, leaving 3 bases between them. CDR1 is ENHRY, CDR2 SYGVKD, per germline. There are 11 residues in the CDR3. The CDR3 reads CAISFTGELFF. The DNA of the CDR3 is TGTGCCATCAGCTTCACCGGGGAGCTGTTTTTT.

This rearrangement joins TRBV28 to TRBJ1-5; the D gene is possibly TRBD1 (6 bases). With 6 bases removed from V and 1 base from J, the gap between germline ends came to 10 bases. This CDR3 has 14 residues. The V gene's germline CDR1 is MDHEN and CDR2 SYDVKM. The CDR3 sequence is CASSEQGSNQPQHF. DNA of the CDR3: TGTGCCAGCAGCGAACAGGGAAGCAATCAGCCCCAGCATTTT.

The V gene is TRBV27, the J gene TRBJ2-3, with D perhaps matching TRBD2 (6 bases). Deletions cut 3 bases from V and 0 bases from J, with 7 bases between. Germline CDR1 MNHEY, CDR2 SMNVEV (reference sequence). This CDR3 comprises 14 residues. The CDR3 region is CASSLEGSTDTQYF. CDR3 in DNA: TGTGCCAGCAGTTTGGAGGGGAGCACAGATACGCAGTATTTT.

This sequence joins TRBV20-1 and TRBJ1-1; D remains ambiguous. Trimming cost V 6 bases and J 1 base, with 9 bases left between them. Germline loops: CDR1 DFQATT, CDR2 SNEGSKA (reference sequence). The CDR3 has 12 residues. The CDR3 reads CSASNTNTEAFF. CDR3 DNA: TGCAGTGCAAGTAATACGAACACTGAAGCTTTCTTT.

V usage is TRBV28 and J usage is TRBJ1-5; the D gene is possibly TRBD1 (5 bases). Germline V gene data show CDR1 as MDHEN and CDR2 as SYDVKM. Trimming removed 2 bases from V and 8 bases from J, with 7 bases in between. CDR3 length: 12 residues. The CDR3 sequence: CASSLQGEPQHF. As DNA, the CDR3 is TGTGCCAGCAGTTTACAGGGCGAGCCCCAGCATTTT.

The V call is TRBV7-9, the J call TRBJ1-1, with D unresolved. This CDR3 is built from 16 residues. Deletions cut 0 bases from V and 3 bases from J, with 14 bases between. CDR1 is SEHNR and CDR2 is FQNEAQ in the germline V gene (reference sequence). This chain's CDR3 is CASSLARAGGYTEAFF. CDR3 nucleotide sequence: TGTGCCAGCAGCTTAGCGAGGGCAGGAGGGTACACTGAAGCTTTCTTT.

CDR3: CASSFEGAHDRTGNTIYF. The CDR3, as DNA: TGTGCCAGCAGTTTCGAGGGGGCGCATGACCGAACTGGAAACACCATATATTTT. This chain connects TRBV27 to TRBJ1-3; 7 bases are shared with TRBD1. This CDR3 spans 18 amino acids. Germline V gene data show CDR1 as MNHEY and CDR2 as SMNVEV (reference sequence). J gave up 2 bases and V 3 bases, and 13 bases lay outside the gene matches.

This clone was counted a few times. This chain joins TRBV28 and TRBJ2-1, with 7 bases that match TRBD2. Germline V gene lookup returns CDR1 MDHEN and CDR2 SYDVKM. The length of the CDR3 is 15 residues. V lost 7 bases to trimming and J lost 8 bases; unmatched junction nucleotides: 14. CDR3 sequence (DNA): TGTGCCAGCACCTACGACCGGACCGCGGGGGATGAGCAGTTCTTC. Translated, it gives CASTYDRTAGDEQFF.

Written as DNA, the CDR3 is TGTGCCAGCAGTACGACAGGAGACGAGCAGTACTTC. This encodes CASSTTGDEQYF. The chain recombines TRBV28 with TRBJ2-7; tentative D call: TRBD1 (6 bases). V was cut by 5 bases and J by 5 bases, with 10 bases left in between. Germline values: CDR1 MDHEN, CDR2 SYDVKM. The CDR3 contains 12 residues.

This clone was picked up a small number of times. The chain combines TRBV9 with TRBJ2-5; TRBD1 or TRBD2 may be the D gene (5 bases each). Germline V gene sequence: CDR1 SGDLS, CDR2 YYNGEE. Trimming shortened V by 4 bases and J by 2 bases, and 18 bases separated the two germline ends. This CDR3 spans 16 amino acids. The chain's CDR3 is CASSPRGVSEQETQYF. In DNA form, the CDR3 reads TGTGCCAGCAGCCCAAGAGGGGTTAGCGAACAAGAGACCCAGTACTTC.

The chain links TRBV9 to TRBJ2-7; D tentatively reads TRBD1 or TRBD2 (5 bases each). V lost 3 bases to trimming and J lost 4 bases, with 20 bases between them. This CDR3 has 16 amino acids. Germline CDR1 reads SGDLS; CDR2 reads YYNGEE. The CDR3 protein is CASSERGASALYEQYF. In DNA form, the CDR3 reads TGTGCCAGCAGCGAGAGAGGGGCGAGCGCGCTATACGAGCAGTACTTC.

CDR3 sequence reads: CASSTWDTPYEQYF. Written as DNA, the CDR3 is TGTGCCAGCAGCACCTGGGACACCCCCTACGAGCAGTACTTC. This chain uses TRBV5-5 with TRBJ2-7, with D possibly matching TRBD1 (6 bases). Trimming stripped 4 bases from V and 2 bases from J, with 13 bases between. The germline V gene has CDR1 SGHKS and CDR2 YYEKEE (reference sequence). The CDR3 contains 14 residues.

This rearrangement joins TRBV27 to TRBJ2-3, with 10 nucleotides matching TRBD2. The CDR3 contains 18 residues. V was pared by 4 bases and J by 2 bases, with 12 bases of the junction left unmatched. CDR1 is MNHEY, CDR2 SMNVEV, per germline (reference sequence). CDR3 DNA sequence: TGTGCCAGCAGTTGGGCTAGCGGGGGTCCCAAACACACAGATACGCAGTATTTT. Translated: CASSWASGGPKHTDTQYF.

The gene calls are TRBV4-1 and TRBJ1-2; TRBD1 matches 9 bases. CDR1 is MGHRA, CDR2 YSYEKL, per germline. The ends lost 3 bases at V and 8 bases at J; junction bases unmatched: 4. There are 13 residues in the CDR3. The DNA of the CDR3 is TGCGCCAGCAGCCACCGGACAGGGGACGGCTACACCTTC. Translation gives CASSHRTGDGYTF.

The chain uses TRBV28 and TRBJ2-7; D is unresolved. Per germline, CDR1 MDHEN and CDR2 SYDVKM. The ends were cut back, 4 bases at V and 0 bases at J, with 4 bases in the middle. The CDR3 loop spans 12 amino acids. The CDR3 bases are TGTGCCAGCAGTTCTAGCTCCTACGAGCAGTACTTC. Residues: CASSSSSYEQYF. The variable domain in full, completed from reference TRBV28 and TRBJ2-7, reads DVKVTQSSRYLVKRTGEKVFLECVQDMDHENMFWYRQDPGLGLRLIYFSYDVKMKEKGDIPEGYSVSREKKERFSLILESASTNQTSMYLCASSSSSYEQYFGPGTRLTVT.

This clone appeared once. The chain combines TRBV7-2 with TRBJ2-5, with 9 positions matching TRBD1. This CDR3 region has 15 residues. V trimming: 4 bases; J trimming: 5 bases; junction bases outside the gene matches: 8. From germline, CDR1 is SGHTA and CDR2 FQGNSA. The CDR3 loop is CASSYGDREAETQYF. Here the CDR3 DNA reads TGTGCCAGCAGCTACGGGGACAGGGAGGCGGAGACCCAGTACTTC.

This clone was counted once. V usage is TRBV6-5 and J usage is TRBJ2-7, with D possibly matching TRBD1 (5 bases). This CDR3 spans 12 amino acids. V shed 8 bases and J shed 1 base, with 9 bases lying between them. Germline V gene lookup returns CDR1 MNHEY and CDR2 SVGAGI. CDR3 sequence (DNA): TGTGCCAGCGTGGGGCAGTCCTACGAGCAGTACTTC. Residues: CASVGQSYEQYF.

This clone has just one count. Here the CDR3 DNA reads TGTGCCAGCAGCGGACAGGCCTTCTACGAGCAGTACTTC. Protein product: CASSGQAFYEQYF. The gene calls are TRBV6-5 and TRBJ2-7, with 7 bases aligning to TRBD1. V dropped 6 bases and J dropped 3; count of bases not matched to a gene: 5. Per germline, CDR1 MNHEY and CDR2 SVGAGI. The CDR3 spans 13 residues.

Remarks on this clone: One end of the junction fails to match germline, which may point to a read error. The chain links TRBV20-1 to TRBJ1-4; TRBD1 aligns across 8 bases. Germline lookup yields CDR1 DFQATT and CDR2 SNEGSKA (reference sequence). The CDR3 has 11 residues. In DNA, the CDR3 is TGCAGTGCCCCCAAACCGGGACAGGTGATTTTT. It yields the protein CSAPKPGQVIF.

The gene calls are TRBV2 and TRBJ2-3; no reliable D call. With 5 bases removed from V and 4 bases from J, the gap between germline ends came to 7 bases. This CDR3 comprises 12 residues. Germline V gives CDR1 SNHLY, CDR2 FYNNEI. The CDR3 here is CASSLLPDTQYF. As DNA, the CDR3 is TGTGCCAGCAGTCTGTTACCAGATACGCAGTATTTT.